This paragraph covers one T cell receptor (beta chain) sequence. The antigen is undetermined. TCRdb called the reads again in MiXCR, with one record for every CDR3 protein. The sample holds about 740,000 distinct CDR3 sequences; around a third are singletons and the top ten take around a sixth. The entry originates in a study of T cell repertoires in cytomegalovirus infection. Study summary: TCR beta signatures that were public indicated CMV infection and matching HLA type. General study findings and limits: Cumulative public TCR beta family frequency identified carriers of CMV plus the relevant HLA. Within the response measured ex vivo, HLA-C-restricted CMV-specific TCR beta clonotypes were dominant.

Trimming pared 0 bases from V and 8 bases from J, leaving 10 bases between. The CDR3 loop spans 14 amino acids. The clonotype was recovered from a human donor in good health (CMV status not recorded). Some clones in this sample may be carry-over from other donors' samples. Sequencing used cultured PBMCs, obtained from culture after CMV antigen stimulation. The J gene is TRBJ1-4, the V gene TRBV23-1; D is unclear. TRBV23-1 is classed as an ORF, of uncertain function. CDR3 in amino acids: CASSQSELVEKLFF. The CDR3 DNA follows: TGCGCCAGCAGTCAATCGGAACTGGTCGAAAAACTGTTTTTT.